The clone carrying this T cell receptor beta chain was seen a few times. These data come from a study of tumor-infiltrating lymphocytes in oesophageal squamous cell carcinoma. TCRdb re-analysed the PCR reads in MiXCR, keeping a single row per CDR3 protein. In the table there are 15,000 to 20,000 distinct CDR3 sequences, around two fifths of which are singletons. V dropped 3 bases and J dropped 15 bases, with 27 bases sitting between them. This CDR3 has 16 residues. Germline CDR1 reads SGHTA; CDR2 reads FQGTGA. The sequencing sample was made of esophageal tumor tissue. This TCR was recovered from a male donor with esophageal squamous cell carcinoma. The J gene is TRBJ2-4, the V gene TRBV7-3; a weak D match, TRBD2 (6 bases). CDR3 in DNA: TGTGCCAGCAGCTTGGAGGGGAGGACGAAAACCGGGGAGCTGTACTTC. Its translation is CASSLEGRTKTGELYF.